This paragraph covers one T cell receptor beta chain sequence. This sample was included in a study of blood T cell repertoires in COVID-19. Profiling relied on immunoSEQ multiplex PCR, and the TCRdb table lists in-frame clones only, not all of them. Among about 28,000 clones listed, more than 85% were seen once. Trimming took 3 bases from V and 0 from J, leaving 9 bases between them. Germline assignment: CDR1 KGHSH and CDR2 LQKENI. The CDR3 has 14 amino acids. The receptor was isolated from a woman in her 70s with COVID-19, enrolled during active disease. Sequencing used peripheral blood. This chain joins TRBV18 and TRBJ2-7; no reliable D call. The CDR3 sequence: CASSPQINSYEQYF. CDR3 bases: TGTGCCAGCTCACCTCAGATCAACTCCTACGAGCAGTACTTC.